One and the same sample provided the 13 T cell receptor beta chains below, sequenced in a study of PD-1 blockade in mismatch repair-deficient tumors. Some clones are missing from TCRdb's copy, which holds only in-frame ones; the method was immunoSEQ multiplex PCR. Among under 50,000 clones listed, around three quarters were seen once. This specimen was PBMCs, taken before pembrolizumab treatment. All receptors derive from an adult with mismatch repair-deficient cancer.

This chain connects TRBV12-5 to TRBJ1-1; no clear D. The CDR3 contains 12 residues. CDR1 and CDR2 (germline): LGHNT, FRNRAP. V was shortened by 3 bases and J by 1 base, with 3 bases between the two germline ends. CDR3 region: CASGFGNTEAFF. The CDR3 nucleotides read TGTGCTAGTGGTTTTGGGAACACTGAAGCTTTCTTT.

This chain uses TRBV11-2 with TRBJ1-3; D is undetermined. There are 15 residues in the CDR3. The germline V and J ends were trimmed by 1 base and 0 bases, with 7 bases remaining between them. Germline values: CDR1 SGHAT, CDR2 FQNNGV. CDR3 nucleotides: TGTGCCAGCAGCTTAGTCAGAGACTCTGGAAACACCATATATTTT. Its translation: CASSLVRDSGNTIYF.

This chain connects TRBV5-5 to TRBJ1-5; 7 nucleotides match TRBD1. Germline V CDR1 and CDR2: SGHKS, YYEKEE (reference sequence). The junction had 5 bases not matched to a gene; V was cut back by 4 bases and J by 4 bases. The CDR3 spans 14 residues. The CDR3 DNA follows: TGTGCCAGCAGCAGAAAACAGGGGAATCAGCCCCAGCATTTT. Encoded protein: CASSRKQGNQPQHF.

The rearrangement joins TRBV19 to TRBJ1-1, with TRBD1 as a possible D gene (5 bases). Looked up from germline, CDR1 is LNHDA and CDR2 is SQIVND (reference sequence). V was trimmed by 3 bases and J by 5 bases, leaving 13 bases between them. This CDR3 comprises 14 residues. The CDR3 nucleotides read TGTGCCAGTAGTATCGGCCCGGGGGGGACTGAAGCTTTCTTT. Translated: CASSIGPGGTEAFF.

The chain employs TRBV16 and TRBJ2-5; no firm D call. The CDR3 has 16 residues. The V end lost 2 bases, the J end lost 4 bases, and 17 bases lay between the germline ends. Germline V lookup: CDR1 KGHSY, CDR2 FQNENV. The CDR3 loop is CASSQIAPSVRETQYF. In DNA, the CDR3 is TGTGCCAGCAGCCAAATAGCTCCCTCGGTGCGAGAGACCCAGTACTTC.

The chain is built from TRBV2 and TRBJ2-2; no clear D gene. CDR1 is SNHLY and CDR2 is FYNNEI in the germline V gene. Between the trimmed V and J ends, which lost 5 bases and 3 bases, there was a span of 4 bases. This CDR3 has 12 residues. The CDR3 loop reads CASSPDTGELFF. The CDR3 DNA follows: TGTGCCAGCAGTCCCGACACCGGGGAGCTGTTTTTT.

The chain links TRBV7-2 to TRBJ2-1; D not resolved. Germline lookup yields CDR1 SGHTA and CDR2 FQGNSA. Trimming stripped 1 base from V and 6 bases from J, with 13 bases between. This CDR3 has 15 residues. CDR3 amino acids: CASSLGPYWANEQFF. The CDR3 DNA follows: TGTGCCAGCAGCTTAGGACCCTATTGGGCCAATGAGCAGTTCTTC. Supplemented by reference TRBV7-2 and TRBJ2-1, the full variable domain reads GAGVSQSPSNKVTEKGKDVELRCDPISGHTALYWYRQSLGQGLEFLIYFQGNSAPDKSGLPSDRFSAERTGGSVSTLTIQRTQQEDSAVYLCASSLGPYWANEQFFGPGTRLTVL.

The chain couples TRBV9 to TRBJ1-3; D possibly corresponds to TRBD1 (5 bases). The V gene lost 0 bases and the J gene lost 0 bases, with 13 bases spanning the gap. The length of the CDR3 is 17 residues. Germline V gene data show CDR1 as SGDLS and CDR2 as YYNGEE. CDR3 DNA sequence: TGTGCCAGCAGCGTAGAAGGATTGGGACTCTCTGGAAACACCATATATTTT. The encoded protein is CASSVEGLGLSGNTIYF.

The chain couples TRBV27 to TRBJ2-2; 10 nucleotides align to TRBD2. Trimming removed 5 bases from V and 3 bases from J; junction bases left unmatched: 3. The CDR3 spans 15 residues. Germline CDR1 and CDR2: MNHEY and SMNVEV (reference sequence). The CDR3 reads CASSLTSGYTGELFF. CDR3 nucleotide sequence: TGTGCCAGCAGTCTGACTAGCGGGTACACCGGGGAGCTGTTTTTT.

The chain uses TRBV5-1 and TRBJ2-5, with D maybe TRBD2 (6 bases). Trimming removed 3 bases at V and 4 bases at J, with 16 bases between. CDR3 length equals 15 residues. Germline values: CDR1 SGHRS, CDR2 YFSETQ. The CDR3 loop reads CASSWTHRGTETQYF. Written as DNA, the CDR3 is TGCGCCAGCAGCTGGACCCACCGCGGGACAGAGACCCAGTACTTC.

The V gene is TRBV27, the J gene TRBJ1-2; 9 bases are a match to TRBD1. CDR3 length: 17 amino acids. Germline V gives CDR1 MNHEY, CDR2 SMNVEV (reference sequence). The V gene end was trimmed by 6 bases and the J gene end by 3 bases; junction bases not matched to a gene: 14. In DNA form, the CDR3 reads TGTGCCAGCAGCCCTACAGGGGGCGCTCGGCGTGACTATGGCTACACCTTC. Amino acids: CASSPTGGARRDYGYTF.

The V and J genes are TRBV19 and TRBJ2-3, with D hard to call. There are 14 residues in the CDR3. Germline CDR1 and CDR2: LNHDA and SQIVND (reference sequence). V lost 6 bases to trimming and J lost 5 bases, with 15 bases between them. The CDR3 DNA sequence: TGTGCCAGTAGCCGGCTGGAGTCTGAAGATACGCAGTATTTT. Protein: CASSRLESEDTQYF.

The chain has TRBV5-1 and TRBJ1-1; the D is unclear. Trimming took 4 bases from V and 3 from J, leaving 16 bases between them. Germline CDR1 SGHRS, CDR2 YFSETQ. This CDR3 comprises 15 residues. CDR3 sequence: CASSPVFLVDTEAFF. The CDR3 DNA is TGCGCCAGCAGCCCAGTTTTTTTGGTCGACACTGAAGCTTTCTTT.